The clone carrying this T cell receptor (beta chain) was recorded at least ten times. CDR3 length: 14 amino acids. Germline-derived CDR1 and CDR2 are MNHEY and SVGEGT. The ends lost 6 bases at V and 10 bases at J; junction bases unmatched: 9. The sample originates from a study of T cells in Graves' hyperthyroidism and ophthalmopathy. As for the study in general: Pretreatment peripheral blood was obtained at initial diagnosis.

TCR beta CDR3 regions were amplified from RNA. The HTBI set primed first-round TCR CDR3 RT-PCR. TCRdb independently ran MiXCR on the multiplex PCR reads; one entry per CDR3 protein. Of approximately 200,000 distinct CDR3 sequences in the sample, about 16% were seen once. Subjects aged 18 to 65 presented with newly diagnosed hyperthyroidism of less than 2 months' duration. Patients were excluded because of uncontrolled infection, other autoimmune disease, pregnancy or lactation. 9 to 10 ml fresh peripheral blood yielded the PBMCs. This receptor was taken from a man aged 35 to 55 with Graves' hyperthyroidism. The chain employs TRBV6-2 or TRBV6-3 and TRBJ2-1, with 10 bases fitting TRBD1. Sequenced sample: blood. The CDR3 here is CASRSGTGVGEQFF. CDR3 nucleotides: TGTGCCAGCAGGTCCGGGACAGGGGTAGGCGAGCAGTTCTTC.